The rows below give T cell receptor beta chains drawn from one sample of a study of blood T cell repertoires in COVID-19. TCRdb's table, derived via immunoSEQ multiplex PCR, lists solely in-frame clones and lacks some. The table records 190,000 or so clones, about 87% of them present only once. Sample: PBMCs or T cells enriched from blood (not recorded which). These TCRs come from a man in his late teens or twenties with acute COVID-19. The CDR3 runs from the conserved cysteine through the conserved F or W. D genes are given only for firm matches. The size of a clone is reported for some rows only, either as once, few or many, or as a class for expanded clones.

d_gene: TRBD1
j_gene: TRBJ1-3
abundance: .
v_gene: TRBV3-1/TRBV3-2
CDR3nt: TGTGCCAGCTCGGGCAGGGGGCCAGGAAACACCATATATTTT
CDR3aa: CASSGRGPGNTIYF

d_gene: .
j_gene: TRBJ1-5
abundance: once
v_gene: TRBV3-1/TRBV3-2
CDR3nt: TGTGCCAGCAGCCAGGGAGGGGGGAACAATCAGCCCCAGCATTTT
CDR3aa: CASSQGGGNNQPQHF

d_gene: .
j_gene: TRBJ1-5
abundance: few
v_gene: TRBV2
CDR3nt: TGTGCCAGCAGTGAGAGAGTCTCTGTTCAGCCCCAGCATTTT
CDR3aa: CASSERVSVQPQHF

d_gene: .
j_gene: TRBJ1-2
abundance: .
v_gene: TRBV6-1
CDR3nt: TGTGCCAGCAGTGAAGGAGCTAGACAGAGCTTGGGGACCTTC
CDR3aa: CASSEGARQSLGTF

d_gene: .
j_gene: TRBJ1-1
abundance: .
v_gene: TRBV5-4
CDR3nt: TGTGCCAGCAGCTTTGGGGGGGGTACTGAAGCTTTCTTT
CDR3aa: CASSFGGGTEAFF

d_gene: .
j_gene: TRBJ2-1
abundance: .
v_gene: TRBV28
CDR3nt: TGTGCCAGTAAGCCCTCAATGGGGGGACTGTCCAATGAGCAGTTCTTC
CDR3aa: CASKPSMGGLSNEQFF

d_gene: TRBD1
j_gene: TRBJ1-1
abundance: .
v_gene: TRBV19
CDR3nt: TGTGCCAGTAGTATAGGGACAGGGTCAACTGAAGCTTTCTTT
CDR3aa: CASSIGTGSTEAFF

d_gene: TRBD1
j_gene: TRBJ1-2
abundance: .
v_gene: TRBV9
CDR3nt: TGTGCCAGCAGATCCGGGACAGGGGGTACCTATGGCTACACCTTC
CDR3aa: CASRSGTGGTYGYTF

d_gene: .
j_gene: TRBJ1-1
abundance: once
v_gene: TRBV7-6
CDR3nt: TGTGCCAGCAGCTTAGTATTATCCACTGAAGCTTTCTTT
CDR3aa: CASSLVLSTEAFF

d_gene: .
j_gene: TRBJ2-7
abundance: .
v_gene: TRBV5-6
CDR3nt: TGTGCCAGCAGCTTGGGAGGGTACGAGCAGTACTTC
CDR3aa: CASSLGGYEQYF

d_gene: .
j_gene: TRBJ1-1
abundance: .
v_gene: TRBV7-3
CDR3nt: TGTGCCAGCAGCAGGGGTGGCCTGAACACTGAAGCTTTCTTT
CDR3aa: CASSRGGLNTEAFF

d_gene: TRBD1
j_gene: TRBJ1-2
abundance: .
v_gene: TRBV13
CDR3nt: TGTGCCAGCAGCTCCTGGGGGGGACAGGGGAACTATGGCTACACCTTC
CDR3aa: CASSSWGGQGNYGYTF

d_gene: .
j_gene: TRBJ2-7
abundance: .
v_gene: TRBV9
CDR3nt: TGTGCCAGCAGCGTGACAGGGGACTACTACGAGCAGTACTTC
CDR3aa: CASSVTGDYYEQYF

d_gene: TRBD2
j_gene: TRBJ2-5
abundance: .
v_gene: TRBV7-2
CDR3nt: TGTGCCAGCAGCTTGGGAAACAGACTAGCGGGAGAGACCCAGTACTTC
CDR3aa: CASSLGNRLAGETQYF

d_gene: TRBD2
j_gene: TRBJ2-2
abundance: .
v_gene: TRBV30
CDR3nt: TGTGCCTGGACCCCCCCCCGGACTAGCGCGGGCGGGGAGCTGTTTTTT
CDR3aa: CAWTPPRTSAGGELFF

d_gene: .
j_gene: TRBJ2-7
abundance: .
v_gene: TRBV5-4
CDR3nt: TGTGCCAGCAGCTTGGGACAGCCCCTCTACGAGCAGTACTTC
CDR3aa: CASSLGQPLYEQYF

d_gene: .
j_gene: TRBJ1-2
abundance: .
v_gene: TRBV6-2/TRBV6-3
CDR3nt: TGTGCCAGCAGTTACTCGCAGGGGATCAATGGCTACACCTTC
CDR3aa: CASSYSQGINGYTF

d_gene: .
j_gene: TRBJ1-2
abundance: once
v_gene: TRBV30
CDR3nt: TGTGCCTGGAGTGCGAGGCTTGGGTATGGCTACACCTTC
CDR3aa: CAWSARLGYGYTF

d_gene: .
j_gene: TRBJ2-3
abundance: .
v_gene: TRBV5-8
CDR3nt: TGTGCCAGCAGCGCCGGGTCCACAGATACGCAGTATTTT
CDR3aa: CASSAGSTDTQYF

d_gene: TRBD1
j_gene: TRBJ2-2
abundance: few
v_gene: TRBV7-9
CDR3nt: TGTGCCAGCAGCCCGACAGGGGTTAGGAACACCGGGGAGCTGTTTTTT
CDR3aa: CASSPTGVRNTGELFF

d_gene: TRBD1
j_gene: TRBJ2-3
abundance: .
v_gene: TRBV15
CDR3nt: TGTGCCACCAGCTACCGTTGGGGACAGGGGGTAGGTGCAGATACGCAGTATTTT
CDR3aa: CATSYRWGQGVGADTQYF

d_gene: .
j_gene: TRBJ2-1
abundance: .
v_gene: TRBV25-1
CDR3nt: TGTGCCAGCAGTGAGAGACAGTCCTACAATGAGCAGTTCTTC
CDR3aa: CASSERQSYNEQFF

d_gene: .
j_gene: TRBJ2-3
abundance: .
v_gene: TRBV19
CDR3nt: TGTGCCAGCAGAACGACTAGGGACGCTACAGATACGCAGTATTTT
CDR3aa: CASRTTRDATDTQYF

d_gene: TRBD1
j_gene: TRBJ2-1
abundance: .
v_gene: TRBV4-2
CDR3nt: TGTGCCAGCAGCCAAGAAAGGGGGCTTACCTACAATGAGCAGTTCTTC
CDR3aa: CASSQERGLTYNEQFF

d_gene: .
j_gene: TRBJ2-5
abundance: .
v_gene: TRBV10-2
CDR3nt: TGCGCCAGCAGTGAGATGCGGTATCAAGAGACCCAGTACTTC
CDR3aa: CASSEMRYQETQYF

d_gene: .
j_gene: TRBJ2-7
abundance: .
v_gene: TRBV6-2/TRBV6-3
CDR3nt: TGTGCCAGCAGTTACTCATTAGCGGACTACGAGCAGTACTTC
CDR3aa: CASSYSLADYEQYF

d_gene: .
j_gene: TRBJ2-2
abundance: once
v_gene: TRBV6-6
CDR3nt: TGTGCCAGCAGTTATGAGGACACCGGGGAGCTGTTTTTT
CDR3aa: CASSYEDTGELFF

d_gene: TRBD2
j_gene: TRBJ2-5
abundance: .
v_gene: TRBV5-1
CDR3nt: TGCGCCAGCAGCTTGACTAGCGGGAGGGTCCAAGAGACCCAGTACTTC
CDR3aa: CASSLTSGRVQETQYF

d_gene: TRBD1
j_gene: TRBJ1-5
abundance: .
v_gene: TRBV28
CDR3nt: TGTGCCAGCAATACAGGGGGGCACCAGCCCCAGCATTTT
CDR3aa: CASNTGGHQPQHF

d_gene: TRBD1
j_gene: TRBJ1-5
abundance: once
v_gene: TRBV10-1
CDR3nt: TGCGCCAGCAGTGAGAGGACAGGGATCGAGCAGCCCCAGCATTTT
CDR3aa: CASSERTGIEQPQHF

d_gene: TRBD1
j_gene: TRBJ1-2
abundance: .
v_gene: TRBV7-2
CDR3nt: TGTGCCAGCAGCTCGGACAGGGCAGGAAATGGCTACACCTTC
CDR3aa: CASSSDRAGNGYTF

d_gene: .
j_gene: TRBJ2-1
abundance: .
v_gene: TRBV28
CDR3nt: TGTGCCAGCAGTAGAGGGCTAACCTACAATGAGCAGTTCTTC
CDR3aa: CASSRGLTYNEQFF

d_gene: TRBD1
j_gene: TRBJ1-3
abundance: .
v_gene: TRBV7-2
CDR3nt: TGTGCCAGCAGCTCCGGACAGGGGGGAGTTACTGGAAACACCATATATTTT
CDR3aa: CASSSGQGGVTGNTIYF

d_gene: .
j_gene: TRBJ2-1
abundance: .
v_gene: TRBV9
CDR3nt: TGTGCCAGCAGCGGACACAGGGAGCAGTTCTTC
CDR3aa: CASSGHREQFF

d_gene: .
j_gene: TRBJ1-1
abundance: once
v_gene: TRBV6-5
CDR3nt: TGTGCCAGCAGTTACTCTAGGGGTACAGGGTACACTGAAGCTTTCTTT
CDR3aa: CASSYSRGTGYTEAFF

d_gene: TRBD1
j_gene: TRBJ1-3
abundance: .
v_gene: TRBV4-1
CDR3nt: TGCGCCAGCAGCCCTGACAGGGGACCTGGAAACACCATATATTTT
CDR3aa: CASSPDRGPGNTIYF

d_gene: .
j_gene: TRBJ2-1
abundance: .
v_gene: TRBV4-1
CDR3nt: TGCGCCAGCAGCGCCCCGACTTGGGAGCAGTTCTTC
CDR3aa: CASSAPTWEQFF

d_gene: TRBD2
j_gene: TRBJ2-3
abundance: once
v_gene: TRBV7-3
CDR3nt: TGTGCCAGCAGCTTGACTAGCCTTCGCGCAGATACGCAGTATTTT
CDR3aa: CASSLTSLRADTQYF